The clone carrying this TCR beta chain came up many times. The target antigen is unknown. These data belong to a study of neurological immune-mediated disorders. The authors produced cDNA by 5'RACE using 10-nucleotide random UMIs. TCRdb reprocessed the 5' RACE reads via MiXCR and lists one record per CDR3 protein. The data contain more than 50,000 distinct CDR3 sequences, 4% to 6% of them singletons. The V end lost 4 bases, the J end lost 3 bases, and 16 bases lay between the germline ends. In germline, CDR1 is DFQATT, CDR2 SNEGSKA (reference sequence). This CDR3 spans 14 amino acids. PBMCs numbering 2 million and stored at -80 C yielded the unsorted libraries. Notes on the study in general: The study phylogenetically grouped the repertoires of 18 of 34 multiple sclerosis patients into one related-CDR3 cluster, a possible signature.

The source of this sequence is a woman under 40 with multiple sclerosis. This chain uses TRBV20-1 with TRBJ2-7; D might be TRBD1 (5 bases). The sequencing sample was made of PBMCs. For the CDR3, the DNA is TGCAGTGCTAAACCCCAGGGCAGAGGCTACGAGCAGTACTTC. Translating it yields CSAKPQGRGYEQYF.